This T cell receptor (beta chain) was retrieved from a study of T-cell reconstitution after alpha-beta-depleted transplantation in children. This clonotype was seen more than once but under ten times. The junction had 5 bases not matched to a gene; V was cut back by 8 bases and J by 4 bases. The germline gives CDR1 SNHLY, CDR2 FYNNEI. This CDR3 spans 14 amino acids. It was with unique molecular identifiers that the TCRbeta library was prepared. TCRdb reprocessed the PCR reads via MiXCR and lists one record per CDR3 protein. The sample contains some 440,000 distinct CDR3 sequences, 16% of which appear only once.

Sample: PBMCs, mostly from graft donor cells, taken 360 days after TCRalphabeta/CD19-depleted stem cell transplant. This rearrangement joins TRBV2 to TRBJ2-1; 10 bases line up with TRBD2. This clonotype was obtained from a boy under two years old who had a stem cell transplant for Wiskott-Aldrich syndrome, so the T cells may come from the graft donor. For the CDR3, the DNA is TGTGCCAGCGCTAGCGGGAGAGTGTACAATGAGCAGTTCTTC. This encodes CASASGRVYNEQFF.